The 19 T cell receptor beta chains listed next were all sequenced from one sample in a study of OX40 agonist ivuxolimab in advanced cancers. Clones were read by immunoSEQ multiplex PCR, and TCRdb kept only the in-frame ones, dropping some. The data hold some 80,000 clones, with 65% to 90% observed a single time. The material sequenced was CD4+ or CD8+ T cells sorted from blood, taken in a trial of the OX40 agonist ivuxolimab. These receptors all come from an adult with an advanced solid tumor such as melanoma, head and neck, liver or kidney cancer.

CDR3 sequence reads: CSVEGPSSQETQYF. CDR3 nucleotide sequence: TGCAGCGTTGAGGGGCCCAGCTCCCAAGAGACCCAGTACTTC. V is TRBV29-1 and J is TRBJ2-5, with D perhaps matching TRBD1 (5 bases). The CDR3 covers 14 residues. Trimming cost V 3 bases and J 1 base, with 12 bases left between them. CDR1 is SQVTM and CDR2 is ANQGSEA in the germline V gene.

V usage is TRBV30 and J usage is TRBJ2-7; the match to TRBD1 covers 7 bases. V lost 7 bases, J lost 6 bases, and 12 bases stayed unmatched. Germline lookup yields CDR1 GTSNPN and CDR2 SVGIG (reference sequence). The CDR3 extends over 13 amino acids. The CDR3 loop reads CASRDRSLGEQYF. In DNA form, the CDR3 reads TGTGCCTCTCGGGACAGATCCCTAGGCGAGCAGTACTTC.

This clone was seen a single time. V gene TRBV30 combines with J gene TRBJ2-1, with 11 bases matching TRBD2. V dropped 0 bases and J dropped 2; count of bases not matched to a gene: 6. Germline V gene sequence: CDR1 GTSNPN, CDR2 SVGIG (reference sequence). The CDR3 spans 17 residues. CDR3 bases: TGTGCCTGGAGTGTAGGGGGACTAGCGGCTACCTACAATGAGCAGTTCTTC. It translates to CAWSVGGLAATYNEQFF.

This clone was seen at least ten times. Within the sample, other DNA sequences also encode this same CDR3. V gene TRBV15 combines with J gene TRBJ1-2, with D possibly being TRBD1 (6 bases). The V gene lost 1 base and the J gene lost 6 bases, with 15 bases spanning the gap. The V gene's germline CDR1 is LNHNV and CDR2 YYDKDF (reference sequence). The CDR3 is made up of 15 amino acids. The CDR3 loop is CATSRGSRGIDGYTF. The CDR3 DNA sequence: TGTGCCACCAGCAGAGGGAGCAGGGGCATAGATGGCTACACCTTC.

This chain connects TRBV2 to TRBJ1-2; 8 nucleotides match TRBD1. Germline CDR1 reads SNHLY; CDR2 reads FYNNEI. V was pared by 8 bases and J by 4 bases, with 9 bases of the junction left unmatched. The CDR3 has 14 residues. DNA of the CDR3: TGTGCCAGCGTCAGGGACAGGCGAGGCTATGGCTACACCTTC. It encodes CASVRDRRGYGYTF.

The chain couples TRBV30 to TRBJ1-2; 8 bases agree with TRBD1. The V gene's germline CDR1 is GTSNPN and CDR2 SVGIG (reference sequence). The trim removed 0 bases at V and 10 bases at J, leaving 7 bases unmatched. The CDR3 is 13 amino acids. Here the CDR3 DNA reads TGTGCCTGGAGTGTACTGTCAGGGGGCTTCTACACCTTC. This encodes CAWSVLSGGFYTF. Combining the CDR3 with reference TRBV30 and TRBJ1-2 gives the whole variable domain SQTIHQWPATLVQPVGSPLSLECTVEGTSNPNLYWYRQAAGRGLQLLFYSVGIGQISSEVPQNLSASRPQDRQFILSSKKLLLSDSGFYLCAWSVLSGGFYTFGSGTRLTVV.

The V and J genes are TRBV18 and TRBJ2-3; D ambiguous. V lost 2 bases and J 3 bases, leaving 0 bases between the germline ends. The CDR3 consists of 11 residues. In germline, CDR1 is KGHSH, CDR2 LQKENI. This CDR3 is CASSPTDTQYF. The CDR3, as DNA: TGTGCCAGCTCACCAACAGATACGCAGTATTTT.

J is TRBJ2-5 and V is TRBV30; 11 bases map to TRBD2. V lost 4 bases to trimming and J lost 5 bases; unmatched junction nucleotides: 9. The CDR3 is 15 residues long. Germline loops: CDR1 GTSNPN, CDR2 SVGIG (reference sequence). The CDR3 reads CAWTFVASGGETQYF. DNA for the CDR3: TGTGCCTGGACTTTCGTTGCTAGCGGGGGGGAGACCCAGTACTTC.

The rearrangement links TRBV10-1 to TRBJ1-1; a weak D match, TRBD1 (6 bases). The CDR3 covers 16 residues. The V gene lost 8 bases and the J gene lost 2 bases, with 21 bases spanning the gap. In germline, CDR1 is WNHNN, CDR2 SYGVQD (reference sequence). The chain's CDR3 is CASEGVPGDTNTEAFF. The CDR3 nucleotides read TGCGCCAGCGAAGGAGTACCAGGGGACACTAACACTGAAGCTTTCTTT.

V and J are TRBV28 and TRBJ2-5; D ambiguous. CDR1 is MDHEN and CDR2 is SYDVKM in the germline V gene. V was clipped by 4 bases and J by 5 bases, with 17 bases between them. CDR3 length: 15 residues. The CDR3 bases are TGTGCCAGCAGTTCCCGGACCGCCTTAGGGGAGACCCAGTACTTC. This encodes CASSSRTALGETQYF. Full variable domain (outside the CDR3, taken from reference TRBV28 and TRBJ2-5): DVKVTQSSRYLVKRTGEKVFLECVQDMDHENMFWYRQDPGLGLRLIYFSYDVKMKEKGDIPEGYSVSREKKERFSLILESASTNQTSMYLCASSSRTALGETQYFGPGTRLLVL.

Comment on this clone: Within the sample, other DNA sequences also encode this same CDR3. This sequence joins TRBV18 and TRBJ2-7; D is perhaps TRBD2 (6 bases). Trimming removed 3 bases from V and 4 bases from J, with 16 bases in between. The CDR3 is 15 amino acids. Looked up from germline, CDR1 is KGHSH and CDR2 is LQKENI. CDR3 DNA: TGTGCCAGCTCACCCATGGAGGGAAGTATTTACGAGCAGTACTTC. Its translation is CASSPMEGSIYEQYF. Using reference TRBV18 and TRBJ2-7 for the parts outside the CDR3, the full variable domain is NAGVMQNPRHLVRRRGQEARLRCSPMKGHSHVYWYRQLPEEGLKFMVYLQKENIIDESGMPKERFSAEFPKEGPSILRIQQVVRGDSAAYFCASSPMEGSIYEQYFGPGTRLTVT.

V gene TRBV7-9 combines with J gene TRBJ1-5, with 9 bases identical to TRBD1. CDR1 SEHNR and CDR2 FQNEAQ come from the germline V gene (reference sequence). V gave up 4 bases and J gave up 4 bases; unmatched junction bases: 5. The CDR3 is 15 amino acids. CDR3 DNA: TGTGCCAGCAGCTCGTGGGGACAGGGTAATCAGCCCCAGCATTTT. It specifies CASSSWGQGNQPQHF.

The chain couples TRBV7-9 to TRBJ2-5; 13 nucleotides line up with TRBD2. Per the germline V gene, CDR1 is SEHNR and CDR2 is FQNEAQ (reference sequence). V was clipped by 5 bases and J by 1 base; unmatched bases: 4. CDR3 length equals 16 residues. The CDR3: CASSPGLAGAQETQYF. The CDR3 DNA is TGTGCCAGCAGCCCAGGACTAGCGGGAGCCCAAGAGACCCAGTACTTC.

This clone was recorded only once. The genes are TRBV7-9 and TRBJ1-1, with D perhaps matching TRBD1 (5 bases). V was cut by 1 base and J by 8 bases, with 11 bases left in between. CDR3 length: 13 amino acids. Germline assignment: CDR1 SEHNR and CDR2 FQNEAQ (reference sequence). In DNA, the CDR3 is TGTGCCAGCAGCTTAGATACAGGTGGGGAAGCTTTCTTT. Amino acid sequence: CASSLDTGGEAFF.

This clone has more than one count but fewer than ten. This chain uses TRBV28 with TRBJ1-2; D is undetermined. This CDR3 has 13 amino acids. V shed 8 bases and J shed 5 bases, with 15 bases lying between them. Germline V gene lookup returns CDR1 MDHEN and CDR2 SYDVKM. In DNA form, the CDR3 reads TGTGCCAGCTCCCCCGGGGTTGAATATGGCTACACCTTC. Encoded protein: CASSPGVEYGYTF.

This clone has only one observation. The chain has TRBV5-1 and TRBJ1-1, with TRBD1 matching 11 bases. This CDR3 region has 18 residues. The V gene end was trimmed by 6 bases and the J gene end by 8 bases; junction bases not matched to a gene: 21. The germline V gene encodes CDR1 SGHRS and CDR2 YFSETQ. The CDR3 here is CASTLGRGPGQGASEAFF. For the CDR3, the DNA is TGCGCCAGCACCCTGGGTAGGGGGCCCGGACAGGGGGCGTCGGAAGCTTTCTTT.

The rearrangement uses TRBV9 and TRBJ1-2, with TRBD1 as a possible D gene (5 bases). The CDR3 extends over 17 amino acids. V lost 1 base, J lost 4 bases, and 20 bases lay in between. Germline V gives CDR1 SGDLS, CDR2 YYNGEE. CDR3 amino acids: CASSVTPGGRGFYGYTF. The CDR3 nucleotides read TGTGCCAGCAGCGTAACACCGGGGGGTAGGGGATTCTATGGCTACACCTTC.

The rearrangement links TRBV6-1 to TRBJ2-3; 7 positions match TRBD2. The germline gives CDR1 MNHNS, CDR2 SASEGT. V lost 4 bases and J lost 0; bases outside the gene matches: 7. The CDR3 consists of 16 residues. The DNA of the CDR3 is TGTGCCAGCAGTGTCGGACTAGACCCTAGCACAGATACGCAGTATTTT. Its protein is CASSVGLDPSTDTQYF.

CDR3 protein: CASSEIWGAGTNEKLFF. The CDR3 DNA reads as TGTGCCAGCAGTGAAATCTGGGGGGCGGGAACTAATGAAAAACTGTTTTTT. The chain combines TRBV6-1 with TRBJ1-4; perhaps TRBD1 as D (6 bases). CDR3 length equals 17 residues. Germline CDR1 reads MNHNS; CDR2 reads SASEGT. V was pared by 2 bases and J by 1 base, with 14 bases between.